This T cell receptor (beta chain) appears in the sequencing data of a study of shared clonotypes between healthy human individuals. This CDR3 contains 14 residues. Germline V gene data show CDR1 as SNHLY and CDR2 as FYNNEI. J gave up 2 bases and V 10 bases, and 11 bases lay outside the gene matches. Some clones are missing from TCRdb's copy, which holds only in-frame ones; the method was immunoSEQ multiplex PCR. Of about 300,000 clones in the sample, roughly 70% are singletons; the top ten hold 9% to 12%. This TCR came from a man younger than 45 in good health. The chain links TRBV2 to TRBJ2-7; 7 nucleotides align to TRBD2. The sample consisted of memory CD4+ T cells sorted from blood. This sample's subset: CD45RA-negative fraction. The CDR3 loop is CATQPGREAYEQYF. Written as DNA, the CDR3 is TGTGCCACCCAACCGGGGAGGGAAGCCTACGAGCAGTACTTC.